The present T cell receptor (beta chain) was sequenced within a study of cytomegalovirus exposure and HLA in healthy donors. CDR1 and CDR2 from the germline V gene are MGHRA and YSYEKL. The CDR3 totals 16 residues. J was trimmed by 5 bases and V by 2 bases; bases with no gene match: 8. Produced via immunoSEQ multiplex PCR; TCRdb's table is partial and in-frame only. The sample records roughly 150,000 clones, around 84% being singletons. This rearrangement joins TRBV4-1 to TRBJ2-7; 11 bases fit TRBD2. This TCR came from a man aged 18 to 30 in good health and CMV-seropositive. Sequencing used PBMCs. Here the CDR3 reads CASSQIAGGGSHEQYF. The DNA for the CDR3 is TGCGCCAGCAGCCAAATAGCGGGAGGGGGATCCCACGAGCAGTACTTC.